This T cell receptor (beta chain) was retrieved from a study of cytomegalovirus exposure and HLA in healthy donors. Study-wide findings and caveats: The authors considered a cluster of highly shared sequence variants likely to be a sequencing artifact.

It was with 60 Vbeta and 13 Jbeta primers that the PCR ran. Clones were read by immunoSEQ multiplex PCR, and TCRdb kept only the in-frame ones, dropping some. The top ten hold 1.5% of the sample, which has about 120,000 clones, approximately 67% seen once. V was clipped by 5 bases and J by 6 bases; unmatched bases: 12. CDR1 is SGHVS, CDR2 FNYEAQ, per germline. The CDR3 consists of 15 residues. As concerns this clone: The antigen is undetermined.

The receptor was derived from a man between 18 and 35 years old in good health and CMV-seronegative. The chain links TRBV7-6 to TRBJ2-7; 8 positions match TRBD1. Sequencing used PBMCs. The CDR3 region is CASSAGTGGSREQYF. The CDR3 coding sequence is TGTGCCAGCAGCGCCGGGACAGGCGGTTCCCGCGAGCAGTACTTC.